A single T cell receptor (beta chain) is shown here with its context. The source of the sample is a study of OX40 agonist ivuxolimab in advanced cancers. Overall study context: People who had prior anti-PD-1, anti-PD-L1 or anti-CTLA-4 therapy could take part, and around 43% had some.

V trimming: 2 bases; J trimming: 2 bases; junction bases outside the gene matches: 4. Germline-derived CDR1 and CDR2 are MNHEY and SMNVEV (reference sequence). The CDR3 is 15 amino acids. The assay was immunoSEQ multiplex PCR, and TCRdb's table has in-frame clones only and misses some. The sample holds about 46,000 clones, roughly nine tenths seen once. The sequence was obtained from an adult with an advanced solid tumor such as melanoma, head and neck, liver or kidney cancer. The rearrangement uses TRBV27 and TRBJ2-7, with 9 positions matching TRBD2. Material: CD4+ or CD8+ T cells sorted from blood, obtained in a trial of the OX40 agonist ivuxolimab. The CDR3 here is CASSLSSGGTYEQYF. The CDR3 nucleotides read TGTGCCAGCAGTTTAAGTAGCGGGGGTACCTACGAGCAGTACTTC.